This TCR beta chain stems from a study of blood T cell repertoires in COVID-19. Germline values: CDR1 SEHNR, CDR2 FQNEAQ (reference sequence). The CDR3 is 14 residues long. The trim removed 5 bases at V and 4 bases at J, leaving 8 bases unmatched. Libraries were prepared by immunoSEQ multiplex PCR; TCRdb keeps only in-frame clonotypes and omits some of them. Seen here are under 500,000 clones, approximately 90% observed once, and the top ten hold roughly 1.1%. The chain combines TRBV7-9 with TRBJ2-7; 7 bases match TRBD2. The receptor was derived from a man aged 25-45 years who had recovered from COVID-19. The sample was PBMCs or T cells enriched from blood (not recorded which). The DNA for the CDR3 is TGTGCCAGCAGCCCCCGGGACTATCTGTACGAGCAGTACTTC. Amino acid sequence: CASSPRDYLYEQYF. Drawing the rest from reference TRBV7-9 and TRBJ2-7, the complete variable domain is DTGVSQNPRHKITKRGQNVTFRCDPISEHNRLYWYRQTLGQGPEFLTYFQNEAQLEKSRLLSDRFSAERPKGSFSTLEIQRTEQGDSAMYLCASSPRDYLYEQYFGPGTRLTVT.